These 25 T cell receptor beta chains were sequenced from one sample in a study of shared clonotypes between healthy human individuals. The protocol was immunoSEQ multiplex PCR, while the TCRdb copy is restricted to in-frame clones and leaves out a portion. Of approximately 1,500,000 clones listed, under 99% were seen once; the top ten hold roughly 0.42%. Sequenced input: naive CD4+ T cells sorted from blood. Indicated subset: CD45RA+ positively selected. The receptors shown here come from a man younger than 45 in good health.

Turning to this clone: This sample also contains other DNA sequences that code for the same CDR3. The chain has TRBV9 and TRBJ2-2; no reliable D call. Trimming shortened V by 0 bases and J by 0 bases, and 6 bases separated the two germline ends. CDR3 length: 15 residues. CDR1 is SGDLS, CDR2 YYNGEE, per germline. CDR3 protein: CASSVGTANTGELFF. In DNA, the CDR3 is TGTGCCAGCAGCGTAGGTACAGCGAACACCGGGGAGCTGTTTTTT.

The chain is built from TRBV30 and TRBJ2-7, with D possibly being TRBD1 (6 bases). The CDR3 has 15 residues. V was clipped by 4 bases and J by 0 bases, with 16 bases between them. Germline-derived CDR1 and CDR2 are GTSNPN and SVGIG (reference sequence). The CDR3 region is CAWTPGTLSSYEQYF. The CDR3, as DNA: TGTGCCTGGACCCCCGGGACACTGAGCTCCTACGAGCAGTACTTC.

The genes are TRBV10-3 and TRBJ2-1; tentative D call: TRBD2 (5 bases). Trimming pared 8 bases from V and 9 bases from J, leaving 14 bases between. CDR1 is ENHRY and CDR2 is SYGVKD in the germline V gene. The CDR3 totals 12 residues. This CDR3 reads CAISDAGGEQFF. In DNA, the CDR3 is TGTGCCATCTCAGATGCGGGTGGTGAGCAGTTCTTC.

The V and J genes are TRBV19 and TRBJ1-1; TRBD1 might be the D (5 bases). CDR1 is LNHDA, CDR2 SQIVND, per germline (reference sequence). CDR3 length: 13 residues. V was trimmed by 9 bases and J by 6 bases, leaving 17 bases between them. The CDR3 sequence: CASSSVGGAEAFF. Written as DNA, the CDR3 is TGTGCCAGCTCCTCAGTGGGGGGGGCTGAAGCTTTCTTT.

The chain carries TRBV27 and TRBJ2-5; D is ambiguous. Germline CDR1 and CDR2: MNHEY and SMNVEV (reference sequence). With 0 bases removed from V and 1 base from J, the gap between germline ends came to 9 bases. There are 15 residues in the CDR3. The CDR3 loop reads CASSLSGRPQETQYF. The CDR3 nucleotides read TGTGCCAGCAGTTTATCGGGCAGACCCCAAGAGACCCAGTACTTC.

The rearrangement joins TRBV9 to TRBJ1-1, with no clear D. Germline V CDR1 and CDR2: SGDLS, YYNGEE. There are 12 residues in the CDR3. Trimming cost V 0 bases and J 10 bases, with 10 bases left between them. CDR3 protein: CASSVAGGRAFF. In DNA form, the CDR3 reads TGTGCCAGCAGCGTAGCGGGAGGTCGAGCTTTCTTT.

The chain couples TRBV7-9 to TRBJ2-1; D gene uncertain. CDR3 size: 13 residues. V lost 5 bases and J lost 4, with 9 bases in between. From germline, CDR1 is SEHNR and CDR2 FQNEAQ (reference sequence). The CDR3 nucleotides are TGTGCCAGCAGCATCCGGGTTTACAATGAGCAGTTCTTC. It yields the protein CASSIRVYNEQFF.

The chain combines TRBV2 with TRBJ2-7; 7 bases line up with TRBD1. Unmatched junction bases numbered 10, after V lost 4 bases and J lost 4 bases. The CDR3 length is 15 residues. Looked up from germline, CDR1 is SNHLY and CDR2 is FYNNEI. The CDR3 bases are TGTGCCAGCAGTGGGGAAGGGACAGCCATTTACGAGCAGTACTTC. It yields the protein CASSGEGTAIYEQYF. The whole variable domain, remainder taken from reference TRBV2 and TRBJ2-7, is EPEVTQTPSHQVTQMGQEVILRCVPISNHLYFYWYRQILGQKVEFLVSFYNNEISEKSEIFDDQFSVERPDGSNFTLKIRSTKLEDSAMYFCASSGEGTAIYEQYFGPGTRLTVT.

This clone was seen a single time. The rearrangement joins TRBV27 to TRBJ2-3; no clear D gene. Trimming stripped 3 bases from V and 2 bases from J, with 9 bases between. The length of the CDR3 is 14 residues. Germline values: CDR1 MNHEY, CDR2 SMNVEV (reference sequence). The CDR3 sequence is CASSFFPSTDTQYF. The CDR3 DNA sequence: TGTGCCAGCAGTTTTTTCCCCTCCACAGATACGCAGTATTTT.

V gene TRBV9 combines with J gene TRBJ2-7, with 12 bases fitting TRBD2. The germline CDR1 and CDR2 sequences are SGDLS and YYNGEE. The J segment lost 3 bases and the V segment lost 6 bases, leaving 16 bases of the junction unmatched. The CDR3 contains 18 residues. CDR3: CASTRPGLAGSVGYEQYF. The CDR3 DNA is TGTGCCAGCACCCGTCCGGGACTAGCGGGTTCCGTGGGCTACGAGCAGTACTTC.

As concerns this clone: Distinct nucleotide sequences in the sample also encode this CDR3. The gene calls are TRBV5-4 and TRBJ2-1; maybe TRBD2 (5 bases). V lost 0 bases and J lost 6, with 7 bases in between. The CDR3 length is 13 residues. CDR1 is SGHNT and CDR2 is YYREEE in the germline V gene (reference sequence). The CDR3 region is CASSLGGSNEQFF. Written as DNA, the CDR3 is TGTGCCAGCAGCTTGGGAGGGAGCAATGAGCAGTTCTTC.

The V gene is TRBV6-6, the J gene TRBJ1-2; D is unresolved. Trimming took off 7 bases at V and 1 base at J, with 16 bases between the two ends. CDR1 is MNHNY, CDR2 SVGAGI, per germline (reference sequence). The CDR3 totals 15 residues. CDR3 DNA: TGTGCCAGCATTCGGGAGAGTGGAATTAACTATGGCTACACCTTC. It yields the protein CASIRESGINYGYTF.

The chain employs TRBV6-5 and TRBJ2-2; 13 bases line up with TRBD2. After removal of 2 bases from V and 7 bases from J, the junction contained 4 bases not matched to a gene. CDR1 and CDR2 (germline): MNHEY, SVGAGI. The CDR3 runs 16 residues. The CDR3 reads CASSYGLAGVIGELFF. The CDR3 nucleotides read TGTGCCAGCAGTTACGGACTAGCGGGAGTAATCGGGGAGCTGTTTTTT.

The chain is built from TRBV7-8 and TRBJ2-7, with D tentatively TRBD2 (5 bases). The CDR3 totals 18 residues. With 3 bases removed from V and 4 bases from J, the gap between germline ends came to 25 bases. Germline assignment: CDR1 SGHVS and CDR2 FQNEAQ. The CDR3 is CASSFRARAGLGYYEQYF. DNA of the CDR3: TGTGCCAGCAGCTTTAGGGCGAGGGCCGGTCTGGGCTATTACGAGCAGTACTTC.

The chain couples TRBV2 to TRBJ1-1; TRBD1 agrees at 8 bases. This CDR3 spans 13 amino acids. CDR1 is SNHLY, CDR2 FYNNEI, per germline. Trimming at V came to 6 bases and at J to 7 bases, leaving 7 bases not matched to a gene. For the CDR3, the DNA is TGTGCCAGCAGCTCCGGACAGGGTTATGAAGCTTTCTTT. Protein: CASSSGQGYEAFF.

Comments on this clone: The same CDR3 can be traced to other DNA sequences in this sample. The genes are TRBV10-1 and TRBJ1-5; D gene ambiguous. Germline loops: CDR1 WNHNN, CDR2 SYGVQD (reference sequence). Trimming stripped 0 bases from V and 2 bases from J, with 2 bases between. This CDR3 has 13 residues. Here the CDR3 reads CASSESGNQPQHF. The CDR3 region has the DNA TGCGCCAGCAGTGAGTCGGGCAATCAGCCCCAGCATTTT.

Details on this clone: This same CDR3 is encoded by further DNA sequences in the sample. The CDR3, as DNA: TGTGCCAGCTCCCCACGACCGACGGCGATGAACACTGAAGCTTTCTTT. Protein sequence: CASSPRPTAMNTEAFF. The chain couples TRBV6-6 to TRBJ1-1; D is ambiguous. There are 16 residues in the CDR3. Trimming pared 8 bases from V and 0 bases from J, leaving 19 bases between. Germline V lookup: CDR1 MNHNY, CDR2 SVGAGI (reference sequence).

This chain links TRBV6-6 with TRBJ1-5; D ambiguous. CDR3 length: 14 amino acids. The germline CDR1 and CDR2 sequences are MNHNY and SVGAGI (reference sequence). Trimming cost V 4 bases and J 0 bases, with 7 bases left between them. CDR3 sequence reads: CASSSLFSNQPQHF. As DNA, the CDR3 is TGTGCCAGCAGTTCCCTCTTTAGCAATCAGCCCCAGCATTTT.

The rearrangement joins TRBV28 to TRBJ1-5, with D uncertain. This CDR3 region has 11 residues. V lost 3 bases to trimming and J lost 9 bases, with 6 bases between them. CDR1 and CDR2 from the germline V gene are MDHEN and SYDVKM. CDR3 sequence reads: CASSFRSPQHF. As DNA, the CDR3 is TGTGCCAGCAGTTTCAGGTCGCCCCAGCATTTT.

On this clone itself: This sample also contains other DNA sequences that code for the same CDR3. V is TRBV11-3 and J is TRBJ2-2; perhaps TRBD2 as D (6 bases). Germline V gene lookup returns CDR1 SGHNT and CDR2 YENEEA. CDR3 length: 15 amino acids. Trimming stripped 1 base from V and 2 bases from J, with 8 bases between. CDR3 sequence (DNA): TGTGCCAGCAGCTTAGTGGGAGGAAACACCGGGGAGCTGTTTTTT. This translates into CASSLVGGNTGELFF.

The rearrangement links TRBV29-1 to TRBJ2-5, with a weak D call TRBD1 (6 bases). The CDR3 has 14 amino acids. CDR1 and CDR2 from the germline V gene are SQVTM and ANQGSEA. Trimming took 4 bases from V and 5 from J, leaving 17 bases between them. The CDR3 region has the DNA TGCAGCGTTGTGGATACAGGGTCGGGTGAGACCCAGTACTTC. This translates into CSVVDTGSGETQYF.

V is TRBV5-1 and J is TRBJ2-1; D is uncertain. Germline V gives CDR1 SGHRS, CDR2 YFSETQ. This CDR3 contains 12 residues. V lost 5 bases, J lost 8 bases, and 11 bases lay in between. In nucleotides, the CDR3 is TGCGCCAGCAGGACGGTTCGGGATGAGCAGTTCTTC. Encoded protein: CASRTVRDEQFF.

A note on this clone: Other nucleotide sequences from this sample produce the same CDR3. This chain uses TRBV5-5 with TRBJ2-7, with a possible D match to TRBD2 (5 bases). The CDR3 has 13 amino acids. V lost 0 bases to trimming and J lost 1 base, with 5 bases between them. CDR1 and CDR2 from the germline V gene are SGHKS and YYEKEE (reference sequence). The CDR3 here is CASSLAGSYEQYF. Here the CDR3 DNA reads TGTGCCAGCAGCTTGGCGGGGTCCTACGAGCAGTACTTC. Variable domain in full (rest from reference TRBV5-5 and TRBJ2-7): DAGVTQSPTHLIKTRGQQVTLRCSPISGHKSVSWYQQVLGQGPQFIFQYYEKEERGRGNFPDRFSARQFPNYSSELNVNALLLGDSALYLCASSLAGSYEQYFGPGTRLTVT.

The genes are TRBV18 and TRBJ2-1; 12 positions agree with TRBD1. CDR1 KGHSH and CDR2 LQKENI come from the germline V gene. The CDR3 extends over 14 amino acids. The V segment lost 5 bases and the J segment 7 bases; nucleotides outside the gene matches: 3. CDR3 sequence reads: CASSRDRGPNEQFF. The DNA of the CDR3 is TGTGCCAGCTCAAGGGACAGGGGGCCGAATGAGCAGTTCTTC.

The chain combines TRBV20-1 with TRBJ1-2, with D hard to call. Germline-derived CDR1 and CDR2 are DFQATT and SNEGSKA (reference sequence). V lost 6 bases and J 8 bases, leaving 13 bases between the germline ends. The CDR3 runs 11 residues. As DNA, the CDR3 is TGCAGTGCCACCGACCGGCTGGGCTACACCTTC. Translated: CSATDRLGYTF.